These 6 T cell receptor beta chains originate from one sample sequenced in a study of shared clonotypes between healthy human individuals. The method was immunoSEQ multiplex PCR; TCRdb's version includes in-frame clones alone and lacks a portion of them. This sample has under 2.5 million clones, with just under 95% found just once. Sequenced sample: naive CD4+ T cells from PBMCs. Subset specified: CD45RA+ positively selected. The receptors derive from a young man in good health. Some clones in this sample may be carry-over from other donors' samples.

The chain recombines TRBV6-6 with TRBJ1-6; TRBD1 aligns across 10 bases. Germline V gene lookup returns CDR1 MNHNY and CDR2 SVGAGI (reference sequence). Trimming removed 5 bases from V and 8 bases from J; junction bases left unmatched: 6. CDR3 size: 15 residues. CDR3: CASSADRGTYSPLHF. CDR3 in DNA: TGTGCCAGCAGTGCGGACAGGGGGACCTATTCACCCCTCCACTTT.

V gene TRBV13 combines with J gene TRBJ2-6; the D gene is possibly TRBD2 (5 bases). With 2 bases removed from V and 0 bases from J, the gap between germline ends came to 14 bases. The CDR3 is made up of 18 amino acids. In germline, CDR1 is PRHDT, CDR2 FYEKMQ (reference sequence). The CDR3 coding sequence is TGTGCCAGCAGCTTAAGGGCGGGTCCCAGCTCTGGGGCCAACGTCCTGACTTTC. Its translation: CASSLRAGPSSGANVLTF.

The gene calls are TRBV6-1 and TRBJ2-7, with D perhaps TRBD2 (5 bases). Germline V lookup: CDR1 MNHNS, CDR2 SASEGT. The CDR3 runs to 14 residues. The V gene lost 4 bases and the J gene lost 0 bases, with 10 bases spanning the gap. The CDR3 region has the DNA TGTGCCAGCAGTGCCCCGGGAATCTCCTACGAGCAGTACTTC. Protein product: CASSAPGISYEQYF.

As to this clone: The same CDR3 also results from other DNA sequences found in this sample. V usage is TRBV5-1 and J usage is TRBJ2-1; D uncertain. Deletions cut 0 bases from V and 4 bases from J, with 5 bases between. Germline lookup yields CDR1 SGHRS and CDR2 YFSETQ. The CDR3 contains 13 residues. CDR3 coding DNA: TGCGCCAGCAGCTTGGGGGCTTACAATGAGCAGTTCTTC. It translates to CASSLGAYNEQFF. The full variable domain, completed using reference TRBV5-1 and TRBJ2-1, is KAGVTQTPRYLIKTRGQQVTLSCSPISGHRSVSWYQQTPGQGLQFLFEYFSETQRNKGNFPGRFSGRQFSNSRSEMNVSTLELGDSALYLCASSLGAYNEQFFGPGTRLTVL.

In nucleotides, the CDR3 is TGTGCCAGCAGTCCCCGCGGGACACCTCCGGGGGAGACCCAGTACTTC. It translates to CASSPRGTPPGETQYF. The gene calls are TRBV27 and TRBJ2-5; D may be TRBD1 or TRBD2 (6 bases each). Trimming took off 5 bases at V and 5 bases at J, with 21 bases between the two ends. From germline, CDR1 is MNHEY and CDR2 SMNVEV (reference sequence). The CDR3 runs 16 residues.

V usage is TRBV27 and J usage is TRBJ2-7; 16 bases agree with TRBD2. V lost 0 bases and J lost 0; bases outside the gene matches: 8. Germline CDR1 reads MNHEY; CDR2 reads SMNVEV (reference sequence). The CDR3 length is 20 residues. Here the CDR3 DNA reads TGTGCCAGCAGTTTATCACCGGGACTAGCGGGAGGGCCGAGCTCCTACGAGCAGTACTTC. This sequence encodes CASSLSPGLAGGPSSYEQYF.